The rows below give T cell receptor beta chains drawn from one sample of a study of CD8 T cells in ankylosing spondylitis. TCRdb re-called the 5' RACE reads through MiXCR, storing one row per CDR3 protein. Counted here are 250,000 or so distinct CDR3 sequences, around 25% occurring once; the ten biggest clones make up approximately 0.61%. Sequencing used blood, either unsorted or a sorted T cell fraction (not recorded which). Receptors originate from a male donor with ankylosing spondylitis or in good health (not recorded which). The CDR3 runs from the conserved cysteine through the conserved F or W. D genes are given only for firm matches. Clone size is given for some rows only: seen once, a few or many times, or a class if the clone is expanded.

d_call j_call v_call clone_size cdr3_aa cdr3_nt
TRBD2 TRBJ2-7 TRBV3-1 - CASSEQSGGGAYEQYF TGTGCCAGCAGCGAACAAAGCGGGGGGGGAGCCTACGAGCAGTACTTC
- TRBJ2-7 TRBV11-3 - CASSLGPTNSEQYF TGTGCCAGCAGCTTAGGTCCGACTAATTCCGAGCAGTACTTC
- TRBJ2-5 TRBV20-1 few CSASWGETQYF TGCAGTGCTAGTTGGGGGGAGACCCAGTACTTC
- TRBJ2-5 TRBV3-1 - CASSREMETQYF TGTGCCAGCAGCCGGGAGATGGAGACCCAGTACTTC
- TRBJ2-1 TRBV5-1 - CASSLARPSDEQFF TGCGCCAGCAGCTTGGCGCGGCCGAGCGATGAGCAGTTCTTC
TRBD1 TRBJ2-7 TRBV20-1 - CSAPLRTGGDEQYF TGCAGTGCGCCACTACGGACAGGGGGTGATGAGCAGTACTTC
TRBD1 TRBJ2-2 TRBV20-1 - CSASDRANTGELFF TGCAGTGCTAGCGACAGGGCGAACACCGGGGAGCTGTTTTTT
- TRBJ2-7 TRBV20-1 - CSARDLAAWEQYF TGCAGTGCTAGAGATTTGGCCGCCTGGGAGCAGTACTTC
- TRBJ2-7 TRBV20-1 - CSAGGASPYEQYF TGCAGTGCTGGGGGCGCGAGCCCCTACGAGCAGTACTTC
- TRBJ2-1 TRBV20-1 many CSARDKVRQFF TGCAGTGCTAGAGATAAAGTCCGGCAGTTCTTC
- TRBJ2-2 TRBV20-1 many CSARVLSGTGELFF TGCAGTGCTAGAGTTCTAAGCGGCACCGGGGAGCTGTTTTTT
- TRBJ1-2 TRBV5-5 many CASSSHGGREYGYTF TGTGCCAGCAGCTCCCACGGGGGGCGTGAATATGGCTACACCTTC
TRBD2 TRBJ2-1 TRBV15 - CATSSETRGGNEQFF TGTGCCACCAGCAGCGAAACGAGGGGAGGGAATGAGCAGTTCTTC
TRBD1 TRBJ1-1 TRBV20-1 - CSAKLLQGRGTEAFF TGCAGTGCTAAACTATTACAGGGGCGGGGCACTGAAGCTTTCTTT
TRBD1 TRBJ1-1 TRBV6-1 many CASSRTGEGTEAFF TGTGCCAGCAGTCGGACAGGGGAGGGCACTGAAGCTTTCTTT
TRBD1 TRBJ2-6 TRBV5-1 - CASSSTGAGANVLTF TGCGCCAGCAGCTCTACAGGGGCTGGGGCCAACGTCCTGACTTTC
- TRBJ2-3 TRBV20-1 - CSAPKTGILEDTQYF TGCAGTGCCCCCAAAACCGGGATTTTAGAGGATACGCAGTATTTT
TRBD1 TRBJ1-1 TRBV20-1 many CSAWTGVNTEAFF TGCAGTGCCTGGACAGGGGTCAACACTGAAGCTTTCTTT
TRBD1 TRBJ1-2 TRBV15 - CATSTDRDGYTF TGTGCCACCAGCACGGACAGGGATGGCTACACCTTC
- TRBJ2-1 TRBV2 few CARTGYNEQFF TGTGCCAGAACCGGCTACAATGAGCAGTTCTTC
TRBD1 TRBJ2-1 TRBV25-1 few CASSALGDRDNNEQFF TGTGCCAGCAGCGCCTTAGGGGACAGGGACAACAATGAGCAGTTCTTC
- TRBJ2-2 TRBV6-5 many CASSFPGSYGELFF TGTGCCAGCAGTTTCCCCGGGTCTTACGGGGAGCTGTTTTTT
TRBD1 TRBJ2-3 TRBV20-1 - CSALPGQGGIDTQYF TGCAGTGCTCTACCGGGACAGGGGGGGATAGATACGCAGTATTTT
- TRBJ1-5 TRBV20-1 many CSARETGGGQPQHF TGCAGTGCTAGGGAAACGGGGGGGGGTCAGCCCCAGCATTTT